This passage covers 29 T cell receptor beta chains from one sample sequenced in a study of response to subunit inactivated influenza vaccine. Using its own MiXCR run on the RT-PCR reads, TCRdb lists one record per CDR3 protein. The sample lists approximately 700,000 distinct CDR3 sequences, approximately 13% occurring once. This specimen consisted of PBMCs from blood, obtained 14 to 15 days before vaccination. Every receptor here comes from a man aged 50 to 60 who received an inactivated influenza vaccine.

This clonotype turned up a few times. V gene TRBV27 combines with J gene TRBJ2-1; D is possibly TRBD1 (5 bases). This CDR3 has 15 residues. Trimming shortened V by 4 bases and J by 1 base, and 11 bases separated the two germline ends. The germline gives CDR1 MNHEY, CDR2 SMNVEV (reference sequence). Written as DNA, the CDR3 is TGTGCCAGCAGTTCCGGACATCTTTCCTACAATGAGCAGTTCTTC. Translating gives CASSSGHLSYNEQFF.

This clonotype occurred many times. This chain links TRBV20-1 with TRBJ1-2; possible D gene TRBD1, 5 bases. The CDR3 extends over 14 amino acids. Germline loops: CDR1 DFQATT, CDR2 SNEGSKA (reference sequence). V gave up 1 base and J gave up 4 bases, with 13 bases separating them. The CDR3: CSARVGQGGYGYTF. In DNA, the CDR3 is TGCAGTGCTAGAGTCGGGCAGGGAGGCTATGGCTACACCTTC.

This clonotype showed up just a few times. The rearrangement uses TRBV5-1 and TRBJ2-5; the D is unclear. V was trimmed by 4 bases and J by 7 bases, leaving 17 bases between them. Germline V lookup: CDR1 SGHRS, CDR2 YFSETQ. The CDR3 spans 14 residues. In DNA form, the CDR3 reads TGCGCCAGCAGCCCGAACGACTTCCCGGGGACCCAGTACTTC. This codes for CASSPNDFPGTQYF.

This clonotype turned up a few times. The rearrangement links TRBV14 to TRBJ2-1, with a weak D call TRBD1 (5 bases). With 2 bases removed from V and 7 bases from J, the gap between germline ends came to 15 bases. This CDR3 is built from 15 residues. Looked up from germline, CDR1 is SGHDN and CDR2 is FVKESK. The CDR3 region is CASSQRGSNDNEQFF. The CDR3, as DNA: TGTGCCAGCAGCCAAAGGGGCTCCAATGATAATGAGCAGTTCTTC. Drawing the rest from reference TRBV14 and TRBJ2-1, the complete variable domain is EAGVTQFPSHSVIEKGQTVTLRCDPISGHDNLYWYRRVMGKEIKFLLHFVKESKQDESGMPNNRFLAERTGGTYSTLKVQPAELEDSGVYFCASSQRGSNDNEQFFGPGTRLTVL.

The sample holds a few counts of this clonotype. The chain couples TRBV10-3 to TRBJ2-2; D is possibly TRBD2 (6 bases). Trimming cost V 2 bases and J 4 bases, with 17 bases left between them. The CDR3 runs 17 residues. Germline V gives CDR1 ENHRY, CDR2 SYGVKD. This CDR3 reads CAISEAKGGPFTGELFF. The CDR3 nucleotides read TGTGCCATCAGTGAGGCAAAGGGAGGTCCATTCACCGGGGAGCTGTTTTTT.

V and J are TRBV7-2 and TRBJ1-3, with D unresolved. CDR3 length equals 15 residues. The V end was cut by 5 bases, the J end by 1 base, with 12 bases between. CDR1 is SGHTA and CDR2 is FQGNSA in the germline V gene. In DNA, the CDR3 is TGTGCCAGCAGCCGGCTGAAGGGTTCTGGAAACACCATATATTTT. Its protein is CASSRLKGSGNTIYF.

As to this clonotype: The germline gene is not matched at one end of the junction; a read error may be the cause. This sequence joins TRBV5-1 and TRBJ2-2, with 8 bases that match TRBD2. The germline V gene has CDR1 SGHRS and CDR2 YFSETQ. This CDR3 contains 14 residues. The chain's CDR3 is CASSGTRGSGGLFF. In nucleotides, the CDR3 is TGCGCCAGCAGCGGGACTAGAGGGAGCGGGGGGCTGTTTTTT.

V is TRBV29-1 and J is TRBJ2-1, with 9 positions matching TRBD2. This CDR3 comprises 15 residues. The J segment lost 6 bases and the V segment lost 1 base, leaving 7 bases of the junction unmatched. Germline V gives CDR1 SQVTM, CDR2 ANQGSEA. The CDR3 bases are TGCAGCGTTGAAGGGTCAGCGGGAGGACTCAATGAGCAGTTCTTC. Protein product: CSVEGSAGGLNEQFF.

This clonotype was picked up a small number of times. The chain couples TRBV7-3 to TRBJ2-3; D may match TRBD1 or TRBD2 (5 bases each). The V end lost 5 bases, the J end lost 0 bases, and 12 bases lay between the germline ends. The CDR3 runs 15 residues. From germline, CDR1 is SGHTA and CDR2 FQGTGA. CDR3: CASSRGRTSTDTQYF. CDR3 sequence (DNA): TGTGCCAGCAGCCGGGGCAGAACCAGCACAGATACGCAGTATTTT.

V usage is TRBV7-2 and J usage is TRBJ2-7; 11 bases match TRBD2. The germline CDR1 and CDR2 sequences are SGHTA and FQGNSA. CDR3 length: 16 residues. After removal of 5 bases from V and 2 bases from J, the junction contained 8 bases not matched to a gene. CDR3 in DNA: TGTGCCAGCAGCCCGACCAGACTAGCGGGAACCTACGAGCAGTACTTC. Protein sequence: CASSPTRLAGTYEQYF. Full variable domain (missing parts from reference TRBV7-2 and TRBJ2-7): GAGVSQSPSNKVTEKGKDVELRCDPISGHTALYWYRQSLGQGLEFLIYFQGNSAPDKSGLPSDRFSAERTGGSVSTLTIQRTQQEDSAVYLCASSPTRLAGTYEQYFGPGTRLTVT.

The chain uses TRBV5-1 and TRBJ1-1, with 8 bases aligning to TRBD1. The germline CDR1 and CDR2 sequences are SGHRS and YFSETQ. The CDR3 is made up of 15 amino acids. The V segment lost 1 base and the J segment 5 bases; nucleotides outside the gene matches: 7. The CDR3 here is CASSLFQGAKTEAFF. Here the CDR3 DNA reads TGCGCCAGCAGCTTGTTCCAGGGGGCGAAGACTGAAGCTTTCTTT.

This clonotype showed up just a few times. The chain couples TRBV9 to TRBJ1-1, with 9 bases fitting TRBD1. The CDR3 covers 17 residues. Trimming removed 1 base from V and 0 bases from J; junction bases left unmatched: 7. Germline CDR1 and CDR2: SGDLS and YYNGEE. CDR3 sequence: CASSVTGGAGMNTEAFF. CDR3 coding DNA: TGTGCCAGCAGCGTAACAGGGGGCGCGGGCATGAACACTGAAGCTTTCTTT.

J is TRBJ1-1 and V is TRBV7-8; the match to TRBD1 covers 11 bases. The CDR3 has 16 amino acids. J lost 6 bases, V lost 3 bases, and 9 bases had no gene match. Germline CDR1 reads SGHVS; CDR2 reads FQNEAQ. CDR3 DNA sequence: TGTGCCAGCAGCTTCTTGTTGGGACAGGGGGTCGCTGAAGCTTTCTTT. As protein: CASSFLLGQGVAEAFF.

A word on this clonotype: An end of the junction does not agree with germline; a read error may underlie this. The genes are TRBV29-1 and TRBJ1-2; D might be TRBD1 (5 bases). The CDR3 covers 11 residues. Germline CDR1 is SQVTM and CDR2 is ANQGSEA. The CDR3 DNA follows: TGCAGCGTGGAAGGGGTAGGCGGCTACACCTTC. Translating gives CSVEGVGGYTF.

This chain joins TRBV24-1 and TRBJ2-7; D ambiguous. The germline CDR1 and CDR2 sequences are KGHDR and SFDVKD. The V and J ends lost 4 bases and 7 bases respectively, with 19 bases between them. The CDR3 totals 15 residues. CDR3 sequence reads: CATSDKRYETGEQYF. The CDR3 region has the DNA TGTGCCACCAGTGACAAACGGTATGAAACGGGTGAGCAGTACTTC.

There are many counts of this clonotype. The chain recombines TRBV6-2 or TRBV6-3 with TRBJ2-6; no reliable D call. Trimming took off 3 bases at V and 0 bases at J, with 6 bases between the two ends. The CDR3 length is 15 residues. Germline values: CDR1 MNHEY, CDR2 SVGEGT. CDR3 DNA sequence: TGTGCCAGCAGTTATAAGGGCTCTGGGGCCAACGTCCTGACTTTC. As protein: CASSYKGSGANVLTF.

This clonotype turned up a few times. The chain joins TRBV6-6 to TRBJ2-1; D perhaps matches TRBD2 (7 bases). CDR3 length: 13 residues. Germline CDR1 is MNHNY and CDR2 is SVGAGI (reference sequence). V dropped 5 bases and J dropped 5 bases, with 10 bases sitting between them. The CDR3 reads CASSRGTNNEQFF. CDR3 DNA: TGTGCCAGCAGTAGGGGGACTAACAATGAGCAGTTCTTC.

V usage is TRBV18 and J usage is TRBJ1-1, with D tentatively TRBD1 (6 bases). V was cut by 2 bases and J by 5 bases, with 9 bases left in between. The germline V gene has CDR1 KGHSH and CDR2 LQKENI. The CDR3 covers 13 residues. The CDR3 coding sequence is TGTGCCAGCTCACCAGACAGGAGGACTGAAGCTTTCTTT. Translating gives CASSPDRRTEAFF. Supplemented by reference TRBV18 and TRBJ1-1, the full variable domain reads NAGVMQNPRHLVRRRGQEARLRCSPMKGHSHVYWYRQLPEEGLKFMVYLQKENIIDESGMPKERFSAEFPKEGPSILRIQQVVRGDSAAYFCASSPDRRTEAFFGQGTRLTVV.

This clonotype was found a few times. CDR3 protein: CASSSGTGRGTTGEQYF. In DNA form, the CDR3 reads TGTGCCAGCAGTTCCGGGACAGGAAGGGGGACTACGGGGGAGCAGTACTTC. The rearrangement joins TRBV12-3 or TRBV12-4 to TRBJ2-7, with TRBD1 as a possible D gene (8 bases). The V gene lost 4 bases and the J gene lost 7 bases, with 26 bases spanning the gap. The length of the CDR3 is 17 residues.

This clonotype was observed many times. This sequence joins TRBV3-1 and TRBJ2-2, with D hard to call. CDR1 is LGHDT, CDR2 YNNKEL, per germline (reference sequence). V was trimmed by 7 bases and J by 6 bases, leaving 12 bases between them. This CDR3 comprises 13 residues. In DNA form, the CDR3 reads TGTGCCAGCACCACAGTAGGGTCCGGGGAGCTGTTTTTT. It is translated as CASTTVGSGELFF.

The rearrangement uses TRBV20-1 and TRBJ2-7, with 7 nucleotides matching TRBD2. Germline V gene data show CDR1 as DFQATT and CDR2 as SNEGSKA (reference sequence). Trimming cost V 0 bases and J 4 bases; bases outside gene matches: 6. The CDR3 has 14 residues. CDR3 amino acids: CSARDNLAAYEQYF. The CDR3 DNA sequence: TGCAGTGCTAGAGATAACCTAGCGGCTTACGAGCAGTACTTC.

This clonotype occurred a few times. The V call is TRBV20-1, the J call TRBJ2-2; D is possibly TRBD1 (6 bases). The V end lost 3 bases, the J end lost 6 bases, and 11 bases lay between the germline ends. The CDR3 consists of 13 residues. Germline CDR1 and CDR2: DFQATT and SNEGSKA (reference sequence). The CDR3 here is CSARQGRAGELFF. Written as DNA, the CDR3 is TGCAGTGCTAGGCAGGGGCGCGCCGGGGAGCTGTTTTTT.

This chain links TRBV20-1 with TRBJ2-7, with 10 nucleotides matching TRBD1. Looked up from germline, CDR1 is DFQATT and CDR2 is SNEGSKA (reference sequence). There are 15 residues in the CDR3. Trimming at V came to 4 bases and at J to 3 bases, leaving 9 bases not matched to a gene. CDR3 in DNA: TGCAGTGCTATGGAGGGACAGGGGATATACTACGAGCAGTACTTC. Translating gives CSAMEGQGIYYEQYF.

This clonotype was detected only a few times. The chain employs TRBV5-1 and TRBJ2-3, with a tentative D call TRBD2 (6 bases). Germline V lookup: CDR1 SGHRS, CDR2 YFSETQ. Trimming took off 4 bases at V and 6 bases at J, with 15 bases between the two ends. The length of the CDR3 is 14 residues. Written as DNA, the CDR3 is TGCGCCAGCAGCCCAGGGACTGCACGGGATACGCAGTATTTT. This gives the protein CASSPGTARDTQYF. Full variable domain (outside the CDR3, taken from reference TRBV5-1 and TRBJ2-3): KAGVTQTPRYLIKTRGQQVTLSCSPISGHRSVSWYQQTPGQGLQFLFEYFSETQRNKGNFPGRFSGRQFSNSRSEMNVSTLELGDSALYLCASSPGTARDTQYFGPGTRLTVL.

This chain uses TRBV12-3 or TRBV12-4 with TRBJ2-7, with TRBD2 matching 9 bases. Unmatched junction bases numbered 6, after V lost 1 base and J lost 2 bases. The CDR3 is made up of 16 amino acids. The CDR3 bases are TGTGCCAGCAGTTTAGTTCCAGCGGGAGGCCCCTACGAGCAGTACTTC. It specifies CASSLVPAGGPYEQYF.

In its sample, this clonotype was seen a few times. This chain links TRBV7-9 with TRBJ2-7, with D unclear. This CDR3 region has 12 residues. V lost 7 bases and J lost 3, with 10 bases in between. CDR1 and CDR2 from the germline V gene are SEHNR and FQNEAQ (reference sequence). The CDR3 here is CASTGQRYEQYF. The CDR3 DNA follows: TGTGCCAGCACTGGGCAACGCTACGAGCAGTACTTC.

Only a few counts were recorded for this clonotype. The chain recombines TRBV9 with TRBJ1-6, with TRBD1 matching 10 bases. In germline, CDR1 is SGDLS, CDR2 YYNGEE. Trimming cost V 4 bases and J 7 bases; bases outside gene matches: 2. This CDR3 is 14 amino acids long. CDR3 region: CASSWTGGNSPLHF. DNA for the CDR3: TGTGCCAGCAGCTGGACAGGGGGGAATTCACCCCTCCACTTT.

The chain joins TRBV6-2 or TRBV6-3 to TRBJ2-2, with D possibly being TRBD2 (6 bases). This CDR3 has 14 amino acids. The germline V gene encodes CDR1 MNHEY and CDR2 SVGEGT. V lost 5 bases to trimming and J lost 6 bases, with 13 bases between them. The CDR3 protein is CASSQLARAGELFF. As DNA, the CDR3 is TGTGCCAGCAGTCAACTAGCTCGGGCCGGGGAGCTGTTTTTT.

V is TRBV5-1 and J is TRBJ2-5; D unresolved. This CDR3 is built from 12 residues. V lost 1 base, J lost 9 bases, and 10 bases lay in between. Germline-derived CDR1 and CDR2 are SGHRS and YFSETQ. The CDR3: CASSLSRDPQYF. The DNA for the CDR3 is TGCGCCAGCAGCTTGTCAAGGGATCCCCAGTACTTC.